These T cell receptor beta chains were read from a single sample in a study of T cells in Graves' hyperthyroidism and ophthalmopathy. TCRdb independently ran MiXCR on the multiplex PCR reads; one entry per CDR3 protein. Found here are around 250,000 distinct CDR3 sequences, 16% of them singletons; the top ten hold more than 25%. Input material: blood. The source is a woman aged 18 to 35 with Graves' ophthalmopathy. CDR3s include the opening cysteine and the closing phenylalanine or tryptophan. Each record gives: J gene, D gene, clone size, V gene, CDR3 DNA, CDR3 protein. D genes are given only for firm matches. Not all rows give a size; the values are once, few, many and, for expanded clones, a class.

TRBJ1-2 | . | many | TRBV9 | TGTGCCAGCAGCCTAAAATCCGGGGACGAGGTGGAGACCTTC | CASSLKSGDEVETF
TRBJ1-5 | TRBD1 | . | TRBV2 | TGTGCCAGCAGGAGAGGACAGGGGGTTAGCAATCAGCCCCAGCATTTT | CASRRGQGVSNQPQHF
TRBJ1-5 | . | many | TRBV12-3/TRBV12-4 | TGTGCCAGCAGTTTACAGGGAGGTCAGCCCCAGCATTTT | CASSLQGGQPQHF
TRBJ1-2 | . | many | TRBV5-5 | TGTGCCAGCAGTCAGACCGACGGACTTAACTATGGCTACACCTTC | CASSQTDGLNYGYTF
TRBJ1-1 | . | many | TRBV20-1 | TGCAGTGCAACGACAGGCGGATGGACTGAAGCTTTCTTT | CSATTGGWTEAFF
TRBJ2-5 | . | many | TRBV20-1 | TGCAGTGCTGCAGAGGGGGAATGGTCCCAGTACTTC | CSAAEGEWSQYF
TRBJ2-3 | . | . | TRBV7-9 | TGTGCCAGCCCGGGTCTAAGCACAGATACGCAGTATTTT | CASPGLSTDTQYF
TRBJ1-4 | . | . | TRBV19 | TGTGCCAGTAGTATAGGGAGCAGAACGGCCGGGCAACTGTTTTTT | CASSIGSRTAGQLFF
TRBJ1-1 | . | many | TRBV20-1 | TGCAGTGCTAGAGATGTGGAGACAGGCATGAACACTGAAGCTTTCTTT | CSARDVETGMNTEAFF
TRBJ2-1 | TRBD1 | many | TRBV27 | TGTGCCAGCAGTTTAGCCGGACAGGGGCACAATGAGCAGTTCTTC | CASSLAGQGHNEQFF
TRBJ2-5 | . | few | TRBV5-1 | TGCGCCAGCAGTTCGTCCGGGACCAAACAAGAGACCCAGTACTTC | CASSSSGTKQETQYF
TRBJ2-2 | TRBD1 | few | TRBV30 | TGTGCCTGGAGTACCGGACAGGGGGCCTCCGGGGAGCTGTTTTTT | CAWSTGQGASGELFF
TRBJ2-4 | TRBD1 | many | TRBV28 | TGTGCCAGCGCCTCCCGGGACAGACACCTTCTAGCCAAAAACATTCAGTACTTC | CASASRDRHLLAKNIQYF
TRBJ2-5 | . | many | TRBV12-3/TRBV12-4 | TGTGCCAGCAGTAGGCAAGGGTTGAGAGAGACCCAGTACTTC | CASSRQGLRETQYF
TRBJ2-7 | TRBD2 | . | TRBV20-1 | TGCAGTGCTAGAGATCATGGTAGCGGGGTCTCCTACGAGCAGTACTTC | CSARDHGSGVSYEQYF
TRBJ2-1 | . | many | TRBV2 | TGTGCCAGCAGTGAATTCCGCAATGAGCAGTTCTTC | CASSEFRNEQFF
TRBJ2-2 | TRBD2 | few | TRBV5-1 | TGCGCCAGCAGCTTTTCTAGCGGCACCGGGGAGCTGTTTTTT | CASSFSSGTGELFF
TRBJ2-7 | . | many | TRBV12-3/TRBV12-4 | TGTGCCAGCAGTTTAGCTTCTCGTTCCTACGAGCAGTACTTC | CASSLASRSYEQYF
TRBJ2-1 | . | many | TRBV20-1 | TGCAGTGCTAGTCCCGGGCCGGGGAATGAGCAGTTCTTC | CSASPGPGNEQFF
TRBJ1-6 | TRBD1 | many | TRBV28 | TGTGCCAGCAGCCCAGGCGGGACAGGGGGCGGAAATTCACCCCTCCACTTT | CASSPGGTGGGNSPLHF
TRBJ2-1 | . | many | TRBV9 | TGTGCCAGCAGCGCCCCCGTACAGGGATGGGGCAATGAGCAGTTCTTC | CASSAPVQGWGNEQFF
TRBJ2-3 | TRBD1 | many | TRBV7-2 | TGTGCCAGCAGCCAATGGGTCTCCTACAGGGGGCGCACAGATACGCAGTATTTT | CASSQWVSYRGRTDTQYF